The 11 T cell receptor beta chains below come from one sample, sequenced in a study of memory CD4+ T cells and cytomegalovirus serostatus. The sort gate was single viable CD3+CD4+CD8-CD45RO+ cells for memory CD4+ T cells. Profiled with immunoSEQ multiplex PCR; TCRdb holds only in-frame clones, not every one. The data contain 25,000 to 30,000 clones, roughly 76% of them singletons. The sample was memory CD4+ T cells from blood. These receptors were obtained from an adult in good health and CMV-seronegative.

The chain uses TRBV5-1 and TRBJ1-2; no clear D. Trimming removed 4 bases from V and 4 bases from J, with 17 bases in between. This CDR3 comprises 15 residues. Germline loops: CDR1 SGHRS, CDR2 YFSETQ. This CDR3 is CASSTGSYSAYGYTF. CDR3 nucleotide sequence: TGCGCCAGCAGCACCGGGTCCTATTCGGCCTATGGCTACACCTTC.

V gene TRBV27 combines with J gene TRBJ2-6; 7 positions match TRBD1. CDR3 length equals 17 residues. V was pared by 5 bases and J by 3 bases, with 10 bases of the junction left unmatched. Germline CDR1 and CDR2: MNHEY and SMNVEV (reference sequence). In DNA, the CDR3 is TGTGCCAGCAGTAACCCCGGGACAGATCTTGGGGCCAACGTCCTGACTTTC. Its translation: CASSNPGTDLGANVLTF.

The chain is built from TRBV6-5 and TRBJ2-7; D may match TRBD1 or TRBD2 (5 bases each). The CDR3 length is 12 residues. With 5 bases removed from V and 7 bases from J, the gap between germline ends came to 12 bases. The germline V gene encodes CDR1 MNHEY and CDR2 SVGAGI. The CDR3 loop reads CASSERGEEQYF. The CDR3 bases are TGTGCCAGCAGTGAGAGAGGGGAGGAGCAGTACTTC.

The V call is TRBV11-2, the J call TRBJ2-1; a weak D match, TRBD2 (5 bases). Germline V gene data show CDR1 as SGHAT and CDR2 as FQNNGV. This CDR3 is built from 17 residues. V was clipped by 0 bases and J by 4 bases, with 16 bases between them. CDR3 sequence reads: CASSLDWRSGAYNEQFF. In DNA form, the CDR3 reads TGTGCCAGCAGCTTAGATTGGAGGTCGGGCGCATACAATGAGCAGTTCTTC.

The CDR3 loop reads CASSLGQGAQPQHF. CDR3 in DNA: TGTGCCAGCAGCTTGGGACAGGGGGCACAGCCCCAGCATTTT. The chain joins TRBV5-6 to TRBJ1-5; 10 bases map to TRBD1. The CDR3 is made up of 14 amino acids. J lost 7 bases, V lost 0 bases, and 1 base had no gene match. Germline CDR1 is SGHDT and CDR2 is YYEEEE. Full variable domain (missing parts from reference TRBV5-6 and TRBJ1-5): DAGVTQSPTHLIKTRGQQVTLRCSPKSGHDTVSWYQQALGQGPQFIFQYYEEEERQRGNFPDRFSGHQFPNYSSELNVNALLLGDSALYLCASSLGQGAQPQHFGDGTRLSIL.

This clone was seen only a few times. This chain connects TRBV14 to TRBJ2-3; unclear D gene. From germline, CDR1 is SGHDN and CDR2 FVKESK. Trimming removed 1 base at V and 7 bases at J, with 12 bases between. There are 14 residues in the CDR3. The CDR3 loop reads CASSQGVRSNTQYF. The CDR3 bases are TGTGCCAGCAGCCAAGGAGTTAGATCGAATACGCAGTATTTT.

This chain connects TRBV10-3 to TRBJ1-5; a possible D gene is TRBD1 (5 bases). CDR1 is ENHRY and CDR2 is SYGVKD in the germline V gene. Trimming removed 10 bases from V and 7 bases from J, with 20 bases in between. CDR3 length: 14 residues. The CDR3 loop reads CATAGEGRSQPQHF. As DNA, the CDR3 is TGTGCCACCGCGGGGGAAGGGCGAAGCCAGCCCCAGCATTTT.

This chain uses TRBV5-1 with TRBJ2-3; unclear D gene. The CDR3 totals 11 residues. V was clipped by 3 bases and J by 2 bases, with 1 base between them. Germline V gives CDR1 SGHRS, CDR2 YFSETQ. Written as DNA, the CDR3 is TGCGCCAGCAGCTACACAGATACGCAGTATTTT. Translated, it gives CASSYTDTQYF.

This clone was detected only once. The chain joins TRBV4-3 to TRBJ1-2, with 8 bases identical to TRBD1. This CDR3 is 15 amino acids long. Germline V gene data show CDR1 as LGHNA and CDR2 as YSLEER. The junction had 5 bases not matched to a gene; V was cut back by 1 base and J by 4 bases. CDR3 sequence (DNA): TGCGCCAGCAGCCAAGCGGTAACAGGGGGCTATGGCTACACCTTC. Residues: CASSQAVTGGYGYTF.

The chain uses TRBV19 and TRBJ1-5; 9 bases are a match to TRBD1. Trimming at V came to 3 bases and at J to 6 bases, leaving 12 bases not matched to a gene. Germline CDR1 LNHDA, CDR2 SQIVND (reference sequence). The CDR3 covers 17 residues. The CDR3 loop is CASSMGGPGTGFQPQHF. The CDR3 region has the DNA TGTGCCAGTAGTATGGGGGGTCCCGGGACAGGGTTTCAGCCCCAGCATTTT.

The chain uses TRBV4-1 and TRBJ2-2; unclear D gene. Trimming removed 0 bases at V and 14 bases at J, with 16 bases between. The CDR3 is 14 residues long. The V gene's germline CDR1 is MGHRA and CDR2 YSYEKL. CDR3 nucleotides: TGCGCCAGCAGCCAAGACCCGGGCCAAAACCAACTGTTTTTT. Translated, it gives CASSQDPGQNQLFF.